The clone carrying this T cell receptor (beta chain) has a count of ten or more. The antigen is unknown. V gave up 5 bases and J gave up 1 base, with 14 bases separating them. This CDR3 contains 16 residues. TCRbeta library preparation incorporated unique molecular identifiers. TCRdb reanalysed the PCR reads using MiXCR and keeps one entry per CDR3 protein. The sample has tens of thousands of distinct CDR3 sequences; roughly 4.9% are singletons. This sample is part of a study of T-cell reconstitution after alpha-beta-depleted transplantation in children. General study findings and limits: Some patients showed high day-60 TCRbeta diversity, which derived from surviving recipient T cells and thymic progenitors. Most T-cell counts and diversity one year after the transplant came from T cells that were newly produced.

The chain couples TRBV12-3 or TRBV12-4 to TRBJ2-2; no clear D. The clonotype was recovered from a boy in the first two years of life who had a stem cell transplant for acute myeloid leukemia, so the T cells may come from the graft donor. Here the sequenced sample was PBMCs, mostly from graft donor cells, taken 180 days after TCRalphabeta/CD19-depleted stem cell transplant. Written as DNA, the CDR3 is TGTGCCAGCAGTCCCCGTCGAAACCTGAACACCGGGGAGCTGTTTTTT. Translation: CASSPRRNLNTGELFF.